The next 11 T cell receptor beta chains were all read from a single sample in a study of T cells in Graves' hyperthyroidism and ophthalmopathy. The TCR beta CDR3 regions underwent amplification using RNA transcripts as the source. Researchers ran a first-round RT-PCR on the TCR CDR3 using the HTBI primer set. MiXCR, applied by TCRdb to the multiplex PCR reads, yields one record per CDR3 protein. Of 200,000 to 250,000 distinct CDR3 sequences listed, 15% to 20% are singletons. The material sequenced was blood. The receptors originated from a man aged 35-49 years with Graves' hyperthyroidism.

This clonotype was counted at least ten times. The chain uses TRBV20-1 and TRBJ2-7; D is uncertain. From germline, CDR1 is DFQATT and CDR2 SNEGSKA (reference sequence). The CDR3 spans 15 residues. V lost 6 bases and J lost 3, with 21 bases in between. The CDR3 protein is CSAPVVRTDLYEQYF. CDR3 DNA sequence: TGCAGTGCACCGGTCGTCCGGACCGACCTCTACGAGCAGTACTTC.

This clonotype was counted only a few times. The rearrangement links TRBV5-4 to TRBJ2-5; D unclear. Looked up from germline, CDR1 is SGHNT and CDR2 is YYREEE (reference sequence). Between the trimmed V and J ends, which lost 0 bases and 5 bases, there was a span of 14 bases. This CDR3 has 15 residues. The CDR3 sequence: CASSLEEPSAETQYF. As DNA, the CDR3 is TGTGCCAGCAGCTTGGAGGAACCCTCGGCGGAGACCCAGTACTTC.

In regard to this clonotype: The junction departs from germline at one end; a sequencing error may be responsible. CDR3 residues: CASRRDSGLDF. In nucleotides, the CDR3 is TGTGCCAGCAGGAGGGATTCGGGTTTGGACTTT. The chain combines TRBV28 with TRBJ1-6; no reliable D call. Germline V gene sequence: CDR1 MDHEN, CDR2 SYDVKM. The CDR3 contains 11 residues. Full variable domain (remainder filled in from reference TRBV28 and TRBJ1-6): DVKVTQSSRYLVKRTGEKVFLECVQDMDHENMFWYRQDPGLGLRLIYFSYDVKMKEKGDIPEGYSVSREKKERFSLILESASTNQTSMYLCASRRDSGLDFGNGTRLTVT.

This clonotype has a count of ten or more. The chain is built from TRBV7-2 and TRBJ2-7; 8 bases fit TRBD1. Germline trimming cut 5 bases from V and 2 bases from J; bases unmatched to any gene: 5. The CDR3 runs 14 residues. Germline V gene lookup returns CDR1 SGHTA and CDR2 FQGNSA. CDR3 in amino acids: CASSQGQGTYEQYF. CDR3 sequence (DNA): TGTGCCAGCAGCCAAGGACAGGGAACCTACGAGCAGTACTTC.

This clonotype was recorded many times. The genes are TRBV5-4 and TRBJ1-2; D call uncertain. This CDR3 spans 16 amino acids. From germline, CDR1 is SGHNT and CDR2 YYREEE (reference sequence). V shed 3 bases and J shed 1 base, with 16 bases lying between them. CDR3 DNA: TGTGCCAGCAGCTCCGTGACGTTCGTAATTAACTATGGCTACACCTTC. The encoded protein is CASSSVTFVINYGYTF.

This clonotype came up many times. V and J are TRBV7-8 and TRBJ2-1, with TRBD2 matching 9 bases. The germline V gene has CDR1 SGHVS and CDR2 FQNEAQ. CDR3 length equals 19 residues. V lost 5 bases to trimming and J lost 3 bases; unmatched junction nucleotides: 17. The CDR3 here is CASSTPGTSRHLFYNEQFF. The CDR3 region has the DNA TGTGCCAGCAGCACACCCGGGACTAGCCGACACCTTTTCTACAATGAGCAGTTCTTC.

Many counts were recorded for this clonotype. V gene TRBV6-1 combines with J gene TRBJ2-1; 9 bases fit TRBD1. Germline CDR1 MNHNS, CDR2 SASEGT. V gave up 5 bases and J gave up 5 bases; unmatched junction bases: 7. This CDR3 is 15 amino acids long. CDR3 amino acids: CASSPKWTGDNEQFF. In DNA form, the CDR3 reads TGTGCCAGCAGTCCCAAGTGGACAGGGGACAATGAGCAGTTCTTC.

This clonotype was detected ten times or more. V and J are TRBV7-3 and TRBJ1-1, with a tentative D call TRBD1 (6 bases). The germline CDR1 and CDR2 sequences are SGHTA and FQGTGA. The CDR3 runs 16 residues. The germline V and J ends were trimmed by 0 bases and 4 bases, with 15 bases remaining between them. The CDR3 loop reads CASSLTGGARGTEAFF. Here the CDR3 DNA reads TGTGCCAGCAGCTTAACGGGGGGGGCGCGAGGCACTGAAGCTTTCTTT.

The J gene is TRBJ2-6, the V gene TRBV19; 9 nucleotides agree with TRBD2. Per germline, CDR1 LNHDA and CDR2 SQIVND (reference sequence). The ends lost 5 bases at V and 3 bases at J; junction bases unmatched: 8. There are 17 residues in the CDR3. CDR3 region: CASSPRRGGLGANVLTF. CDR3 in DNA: TGTGCCAGTAGTCCCCGGCGGGGGGGCCTTGGGGCCAACGTCCTGACTTTC.

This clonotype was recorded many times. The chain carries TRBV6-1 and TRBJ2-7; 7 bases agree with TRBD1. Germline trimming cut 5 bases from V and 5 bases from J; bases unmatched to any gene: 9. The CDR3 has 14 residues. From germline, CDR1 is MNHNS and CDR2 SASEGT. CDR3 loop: CASSRDSVSHEQYF. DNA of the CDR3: TGTGCCAGCAGTCGGGACAGCGTTTCTCACGAGCAGTACTTC.

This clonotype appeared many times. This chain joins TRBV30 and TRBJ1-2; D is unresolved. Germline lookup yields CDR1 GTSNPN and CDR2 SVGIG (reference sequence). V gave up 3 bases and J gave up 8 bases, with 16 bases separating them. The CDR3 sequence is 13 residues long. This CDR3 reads CAWSPIPAGGYTF. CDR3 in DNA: TGTGCCTGGAGCCCAATTCCTGCGGGAGGCTACACCTTC.